The sequence of this T cell receptor beta chain was determined in a study of cytomegalovirus exposure and HLA in healthy donors (dated by TCRdb to the late 2010s). In the study overall: An earlier analysis of about 560 of the donors reported about 260 Gb of sequence data and around 100 million unique TCR beta sequences obtained from about 200 million T cells. An early release covering roughly 600 HLA-typed donors comprised about 300 gigabases of sequencing data and some 79 million unique TCR sequences. Among the roughly 400 genotyped donors, about 83% belonged to the genetic ancestry cluster associated with self-reported Caucasian donors. The study was designed to test whether signatures of past pathogen exposure could be identified by cataloging public T cell receptors. The study profiled the T cell repertoires of around 700 subjects by immunosequencing and related them to cytomegalovirus serostatus. Besides the first cohort of approximately 710 subjects, a separate validation cohort made up of 120 different subjects was used. The study combined high-throughput TCR immunosequencing, statistical association of individual TCRs with disease status, and machine learning to predict cytomegalovirus infection status. A later analysis re-analyzed previously published TCR beta repertoires from 550 to 700 donors and added high-resolution HLA genotyping to study TCR occurrence patterns. The later analysis used no new phenotypic data to find candidate immune exposures, relying instead on TCR beta sequences and their occurrence across donors. To decide whether each TCR beta V gene segment behaved as functional or pseudogenic, an earlier analysis of 587 of the donors relied on high-throughput TCR beta sequencing. Donor age, sex, ethnicity and CMV serostatus were compiled together with the repertoire data. In a later genetic analysis, genome-wide SNP genotypes for about 55% of the 666 donors were used, and that subset was treated as a discovery cohort. All discovery cohort repertoires had been generated using a single sequencing platform. HLA typing included class I and class II loci at four-digit resolution. The number of donors typed differed by locus, with about 629-630 for A, B, C, DRB1 and DQB1, roughly 520 for DQA1, over 600 for DPA1, and some 440 for DPB1. Roughly five DR-DQ haplotypes were treated as single units for association and clustering because of strong linkage in the cohort. On average, about 240,000 unique TCR beta nucleotide sequences were sequenced per donor among some 430 genotyped donors of the cohort, with 15% to 20% of those sequences being non-productive. The full study reports these points: In an earlier analysis of approximately 590 of the donors, most TCR beta V segments were observed in productive rearrangements about 87% or about 30% of the time, broadly matching IMGT annotations. According to a later genetic analysis, donors in an Asian-associated ancestry cluster had fewer N-insertions in productive TCRs than the approximately 670-donor mean. The earlier analysis of 450 to 700 of the donors excluded roughly 17 rarely observed V segments, including chromosome 9 orphons, because counts were too low. Some IMGT-functional V segments, including TRBV6-2 and TRBV6-3, could not be distinguished by the 87-base-pair reads and were therefore excluded. Compared with equally common non-associated chains, HLA-associated TCR beta chains in a later analysis were more clonally expanded and had lower generation probabilities. According to the authors, the approach could potentially be generalized to other disease states and immunological phenotypes. In a later analysis, most CMV-associated TCR beta chains were found to appear HLA-restricted, with HLA associations seemingly driven largely by CMV exposure. V-gene and J-gene trimming of TCR beta chains was associated with a missense DCLRE1C variant in a later genetic analysis, and the association was replicated in an independent cohort. A further reported finding was that TCR beta sequences accurately predicted the HLA-A and HLA-B alleles for most subjects in the first cohort. The study gave a list of about 150 TCR beta chains associated with cytomegalovirus. A few of the identified cytomegalovirus-associated TCR beta chains were confirmed in vitro to be specific for cytomegalovirus antigens. Linkage disequilibrium might explain the correlated functional status among segregating V segments, but an unknown experimental factor could not be excluded. A cluster of highly shared sequence variants was judged likely to represent a technical artifact of the sequencing pipeline. In a later analysis, several top co-occurrence clusters were reported to appear linked to parvovirus B19, influenza, CMV and Epstein-Barr virus. The classifier was reported to diagnose cytomegalovirus status with high specificity and sensitivity in both the original and validation cohorts. Immune exposure information for the cohort was limited to CMV serostatus. When HLA alleles, especially DR and DQ, strongly co-occurred, attributing TCR associations to individual alleles was difficult. Because HLA typing was missing for some donors at each locus, association tests included only the typed subset. The cohort was sequenced for TCR beta chains only, and without alpha or paired-chain data the features that could be detected were limited. In a later analysis, 16,951 TCR beta sequences were associated with specific HLA alleles at a false discovery rate of 0.05. Across donors, most TCR sequences were observed very rarely, whereas some public TCRs were present in many individuals. According to a later analysis, TCR association rates differed among HLA loci, with DRB1 alleles showing the most associated TCRs and HLA-C alleles showing the fewest. The presence/absence analyses assumed that sequencing depth was roughly uniform across donors, and that assumption may not be true.

Library preparation was by the immunoSEQ multiplex PCR assay. For the multiplex PCR, a mixture combining 60 forward primers for TCR Vbeta segments and 13 reverse primers for TCR Jbeta segments was used. Amplification of the CDR3 region of rearranged TCR beta genes was performed with a multiplex PCR assay on genomic DNA. The amplified TCR beta libraries were sequenced on the Illumina HiSeq System as 87-base-pair reads. In the authors' own workflow: Across the 700 or so repertoires, a later analysis counted tens of millions of unique TCR beta chains, 9 million to 14 million of which were shared by at least two donors. To remove PCR and sequencing errors, raw reads were error-corrected and collapsed into unique sequences using a nearest-neighbor algorithm that merged closely related sequences. To assign V, D and J gene segments, CDR3 sequences were aligned to IMGT reference sequences. For a sequence to be retained, a match of at least six nucleotides to both a V gene segment and a J gene segment was required. A rearrangement was called productive if the CDR3 had no stop codons and remained in frame with V and J, and every other rearrangement was called non-productive. Following IMGT convention, CDR3 was defined as the stretch from the second conserved V-encoded cysteine to the conserved J-encoded phenylalanine. The earlier analysis of 500 to 750 of the donors excluded any sequence lacking an unambiguous match to a single V gene segment. An earlier analysis of a few hundred of the donors called V segments functional above 56.7% productive rearrangements and segregating when the between-donor standard deviation exceeded 5%. A statistical classification framework was developed to diagnose cytomegalovirus status using the catalog of TCR beta chain sequences. In a later analysis, V and J genes were assigned by comparing TCR nucleotide sequences against IMGT/GENE-DB human TR gene sequences. Using the TCRdist pipeline, a later analysis assigned CDR3 sequences along with most-parsimonious VDJ recombination scenarios. In a later analysis, each TCR beta chain was defined by its CDR3 amino acid sequence together with its V-gene family, and reads without a unique V-gene family were excluded. As a way to deal with suspected cross-contamination and a sequencing artifact, a later analysis dropped 450 to 700 nucleotide sequences that were highly shared and had low generation probability. In a later analysis, a clonal expansion index for each public chain was calculated from normalized within-repertoire ranks of inferred template counts. A later analysis computed generation probabilities with a VDJ recombination model fitted to out-of-frame rearrangements, and checked the results against IGoR. Hypergeometric tests were used in a later analysis to score TCR-TCR, TCR-HLA and TCR-CMV co-occurrence, with a repertoire-size bias correction applied to the TCR pairs. To estimate false discovery rates, a later analysis permuted the HLA or CMV assignments 20 times. In a later analysis, co-occurring TCRs were grouped using DBSCAN, with TCRdist sequence similarity added in when clustering inside HLA-allele-positive subsets. For co-occurrence clustering, repertoires with fewer than 30,000 or more than 120,000 public chains were excluded, along with a handful of repertoires with anomalous nucleotide sharing. The clones in this table, taken by TCRdb from immuneACCESS, are in-frame only. Not every clone is retained; where verified, under half of the shortfall comes from an unresolved V gene, and the cause of the rest is unknown. The V and J calls and clone size are taken from that table; D and trimming were inferred from the DNA. The sample profile shows under 70,000 clones; about 65% of them were found once. Around 1.9% of the sample is held by the ten biggest clonotypes.

The cohort was made up of 500 to 800 healthy bone marrow donors. Cohort members were all nominally healthy when sampled, although unrecorded immune exposures were likely present. The donor was CMV seronegative and was included in the group of over 300 seronegative cohort members. Every donor gave a peripheral blood sample, and the peripheral blood mononuclear cells from that sample were used for TCR beta sequencing. The Qiagen DNeasy Blood Extraction Kit was used to extract genomic DNA from the blood cell samples. From the cysteine up to the phenylalanine, the CDR3 has a length of 14 residues. This entry keeps only the CDR3 DNA: 42 bases, framed from base 1. The germline V gene (reference sequence) gives CDR1 as SGHNT and CDR2 as YYREEE. V is pared back by 4 bases and J by 2 bases, with 12 bases lying between the germline termini. A remark on this clone: Its target antigen remains unknown. Nothing much larger sits one base from this clone, and base qualities are not available.

This clonotype originated in a woman aged 25-40 years in good health and CMV-seronegative. The chain uses TRBV5-4 and TRBJ1-1; TRBD1 could be the D gene, as 5 bases match. The sequenced sample consisted of PBMCs. The DNA reads TGTGCCAGCAGCGGGGGGGGATTTAACACTGAAGCTTTCTTT. It is translated as CASSGGGFNTEAFF. Outside the CDR3, residues come from the reference TRBV5-4 and TRBJ1-1 proteins, so the full variable domain is: ETGVTQSPTHLIKTRGQQVTLRCSSQSGHNTVSWYQQALGQGPQFIFQYYREEENGRGNFPPRFSGLQFPNYSSELNVNALELDDSALYLCASSGGGFNTEAFFGQGTRLTVV.